This T cell receptor beta chain came from a study of response to subunit inactivated influenza vaccine. As to this clonotype: The antigen is unknown.

In TCRdb, the RT-PCR reads were re-called with MiXCR into one record per CDR3 protein. Of approximately 530,000 distinct CDR3 sequences listed, less than 8% are singletons. Points from the study as a whole: T cells newly recruited by each seasonal influenza vaccination are few, the authors suggested.

The J segment lost 1 base and the V segment lost 6 bases, leaving 12 bases of the junction unmatched. The CDR3 sequence is 18 residues long. CDR1 is SGHAT, CDR2 FQNNGV, per germline. J is TRBJ2-2 and V is TRBV11-2; 9 bases are shared with TRBD2. Material: PBMCs from blood, obtained around 2 years after vaccination. The receptor was derived from a man aged 50 to 69 who received an inactivated influenza vaccine. Written as DNA, the CDR3 is TGTGCCAGCAGTTTATTTCTCCCACTAGCGGGGAACACCGGGGAGCTGTTTTTT. This encodes CASSLFLPLAGNTGELFF.